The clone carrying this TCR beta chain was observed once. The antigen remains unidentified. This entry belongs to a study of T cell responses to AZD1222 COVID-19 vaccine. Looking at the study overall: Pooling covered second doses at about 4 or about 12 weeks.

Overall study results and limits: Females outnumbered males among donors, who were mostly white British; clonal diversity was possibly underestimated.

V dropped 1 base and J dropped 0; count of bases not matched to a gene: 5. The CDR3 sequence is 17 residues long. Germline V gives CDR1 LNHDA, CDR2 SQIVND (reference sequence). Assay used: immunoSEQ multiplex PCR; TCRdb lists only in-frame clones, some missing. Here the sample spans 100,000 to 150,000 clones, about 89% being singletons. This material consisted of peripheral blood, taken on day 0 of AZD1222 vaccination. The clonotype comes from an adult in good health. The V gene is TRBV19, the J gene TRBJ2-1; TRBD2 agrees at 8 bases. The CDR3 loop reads CASSIGLAGSSYNEQFF. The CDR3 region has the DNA TGTGCCAGTAGTATAGGGCTAGCGGGTAGCTCCTACAATGAGCAGTTCTTC.